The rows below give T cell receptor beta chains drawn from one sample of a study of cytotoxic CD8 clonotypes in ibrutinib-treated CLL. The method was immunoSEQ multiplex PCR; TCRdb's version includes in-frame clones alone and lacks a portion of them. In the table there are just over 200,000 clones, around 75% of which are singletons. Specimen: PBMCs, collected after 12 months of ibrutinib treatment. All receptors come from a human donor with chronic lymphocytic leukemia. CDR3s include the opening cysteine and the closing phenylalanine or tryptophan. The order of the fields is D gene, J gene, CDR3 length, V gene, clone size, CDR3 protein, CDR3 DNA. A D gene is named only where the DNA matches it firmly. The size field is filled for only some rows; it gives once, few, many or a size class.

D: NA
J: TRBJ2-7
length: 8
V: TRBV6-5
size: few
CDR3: CASIEQYF
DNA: TGTGCCAGCATCGAGCAGTACTTC

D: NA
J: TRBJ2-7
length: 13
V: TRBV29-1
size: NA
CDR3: CSVETVSSYEQYF
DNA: TGCAGCGTTGAGACGGTGAGCTCCTACGAGCAGTACTTC

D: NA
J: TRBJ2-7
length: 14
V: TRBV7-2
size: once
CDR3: CASSSPGLSYEQYF
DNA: TGTGCCAGCAGCTCGCCGGGACTGTCCTACGAGCAGTACTTC

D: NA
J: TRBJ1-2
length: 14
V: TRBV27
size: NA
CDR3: CASSPPGVNYGYTF
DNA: TGTGCCAGCAGTCCGCCAGGCGTTAACTATGGCTACACCTTC

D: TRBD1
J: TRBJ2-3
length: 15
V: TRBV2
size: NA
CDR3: CASRLGGAGTDTQYF
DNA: TGTGCCAGTCGGTTAGGGGGCGCCGGGACAGATACGCAGTATTTT

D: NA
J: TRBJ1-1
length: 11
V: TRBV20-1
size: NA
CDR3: CSAPYPRQVLF
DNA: TGCAGTGCCCCTTACCCTCGACAGGTGCTGTTT

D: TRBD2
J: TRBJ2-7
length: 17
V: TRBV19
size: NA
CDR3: CASSPGLAGGRTYEQYF
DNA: TGTGCCAGTAGTCCGGGACTAGCGGGAGGGCGCACCTACGAGCAGTACTTC

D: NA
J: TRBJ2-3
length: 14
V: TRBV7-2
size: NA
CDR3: CASSPRWHTDTQYF
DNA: TGTGCCAGCAGCCCCCGTTGGCACACAGATACGCAGTATTTT

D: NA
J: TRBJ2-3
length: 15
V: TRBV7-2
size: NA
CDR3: CASSLLRVSTDTQYF
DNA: TGTGCCAGCAGCTTACTTAGGGTTAGCACAGATACGCAGTATTTT

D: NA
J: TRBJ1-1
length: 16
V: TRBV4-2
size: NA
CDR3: CASSQDVGVQGTEAFF
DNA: TGTGCCAGCAGCCAAGATGTGGGGGTACAGGGAACTGAAGCTTTCTTT

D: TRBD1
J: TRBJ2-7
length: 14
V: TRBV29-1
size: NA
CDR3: CSVTRGQGSYEQYF
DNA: TGCAGCGTGACGAGAGGACAGGGGAGTTACGAGCAGTACTTC

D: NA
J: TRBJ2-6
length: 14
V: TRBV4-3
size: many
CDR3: CASSRSPGANVLTF
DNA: TGCGCCAGCAGCAGGAGTCCTGGGGCCAACGTCCTGACTTTC

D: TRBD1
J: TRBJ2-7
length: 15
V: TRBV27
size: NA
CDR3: CASSSPGTGVSEQYF
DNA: TGTGCCAGCAGTAGTCCCGGGACAGGGGTAAGCGAGCAGTACTTC

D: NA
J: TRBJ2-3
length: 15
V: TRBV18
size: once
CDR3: CASSPDRGPTDTQYF
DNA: TGTGCCAGCTCACCAGATCGGGGGCCCACAGATACGCAGTATTTT

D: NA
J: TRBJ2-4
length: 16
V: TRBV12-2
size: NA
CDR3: CASRPSRETAKNIQYF
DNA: TGTGCAAGTCGCCCCTCAAGGGAGACAGCCAAAAACATTCAGTACTTC

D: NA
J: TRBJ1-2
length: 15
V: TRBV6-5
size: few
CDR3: CASSYSKGHNYGYTF
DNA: TGTGCCAGCAGTTACTCAAAGGGGCATAACTATGGCTACACCTTC

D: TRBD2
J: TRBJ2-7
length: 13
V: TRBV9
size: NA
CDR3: CASGPTAGDEQYF
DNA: TGTGCCAGCGGGCCCACAGCGGGGGACGAGCAGTACTTC

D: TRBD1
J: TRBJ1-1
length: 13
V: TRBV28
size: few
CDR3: CASSDRGRTEAFF
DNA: TGTGCCAGCAGTGACAGGGGAAGGACTGAAGCTTTCTTT

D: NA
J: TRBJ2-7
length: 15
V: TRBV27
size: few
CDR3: CASCPLMTSTYEQYF
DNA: TGTGCCAGCTGCCCCTTGATGACTTCTACCTACGAGCAGTACTTC

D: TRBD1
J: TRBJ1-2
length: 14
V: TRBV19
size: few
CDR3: CASTRDRSNYGYTF
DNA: TGTGCCAGTACAAGGGACAGATCTAACTATGGCTACACCTTC

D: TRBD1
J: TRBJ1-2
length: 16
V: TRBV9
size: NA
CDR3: CASSVSGTGGYYGYTF
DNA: TGTGCCAGCAGCGTCTCGGGGACAGGGGGATACTATGGCTACACCTTC

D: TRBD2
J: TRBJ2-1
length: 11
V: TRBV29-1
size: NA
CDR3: CSVELAAEQFF
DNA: TGCAGCGTTGAACTAGCGGCTGAGCAGTTCTTC

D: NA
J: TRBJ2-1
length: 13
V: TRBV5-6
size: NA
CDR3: CASSLDRNWRQFF
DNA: TGTGCCAGCAGCCTCGACAGGAATTGGAGGCAGTTCTTC

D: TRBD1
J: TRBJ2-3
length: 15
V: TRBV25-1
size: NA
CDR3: CASRGTGGIPDTQYF
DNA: TGTGCCAGCAGAGGGACAGGGGGCATACCAGATACGCAGTATTTT

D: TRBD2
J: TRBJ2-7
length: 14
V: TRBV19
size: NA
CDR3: CASSVREGSYEQYF
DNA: TGTGCCAGTAGTGTCAGGGAGGGGTCCTACGAGCAGTACTTC

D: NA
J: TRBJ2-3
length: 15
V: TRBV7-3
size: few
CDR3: CASSEPVIAGDTQYF
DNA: TGTGCCAGCAGCGAGCCGGTGATAGCCGGAGATACGCAGTATTTT

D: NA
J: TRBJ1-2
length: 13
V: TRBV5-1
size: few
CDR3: CASSSGANYGYTF
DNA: TGCGCCAGCAGCTCGGGGGCTAACTATGGCTACACCTTC

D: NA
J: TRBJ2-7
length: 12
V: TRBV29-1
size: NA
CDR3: CSVGQFSYEQYF
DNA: TGCAGCGTTGGTCAGTTCTCCTACGAGCAGTACTTC

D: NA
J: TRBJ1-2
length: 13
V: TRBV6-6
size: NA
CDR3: CASSYLQNYGYTF
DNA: TGTGCCAGCAGTTACCTACAGAACTATGGCTACACCTTC

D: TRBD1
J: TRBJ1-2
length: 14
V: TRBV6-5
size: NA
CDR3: CASSPGQELYGYTF
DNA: TGTGCCAGCAGTCCCGGACAGGAACTGTATGGCTACACCTTC

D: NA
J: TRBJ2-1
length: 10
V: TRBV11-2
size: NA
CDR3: CASSFHEQFF
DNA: TGTGCCAGCAGCTTCCATGAGCAGTTCTTC

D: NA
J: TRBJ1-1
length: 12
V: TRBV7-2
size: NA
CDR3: CASSLSGVEAFF
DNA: TGTGCCAGCAGCTTATCCGGGGTAGAAGCTTTCTTT

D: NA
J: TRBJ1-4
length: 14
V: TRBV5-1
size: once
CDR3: CASSLAGTNEKLFF
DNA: TGCGCCAGCAGCTTGGCTGGGACTAATGAAAAACTGTTTTTT

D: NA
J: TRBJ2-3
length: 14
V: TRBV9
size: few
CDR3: CASSVVSAAGTQYF
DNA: TGTGCCAGCAGCGTCGTCTCTGCGGCAGGGACGCAGTATTTT

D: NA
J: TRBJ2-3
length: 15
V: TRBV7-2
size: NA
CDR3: CASSLTAGGTDTQYF
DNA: TGTGCCAGCAGCCTAACGGCAGGGGGCACAGATACGCAGTATTTT

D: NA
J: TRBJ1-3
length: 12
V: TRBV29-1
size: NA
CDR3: CSVRTSGNTIYF
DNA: TGCAGCGTTCGAACATCCGGAAACACCATATATTTT

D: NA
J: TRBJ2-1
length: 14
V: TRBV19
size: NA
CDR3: CASSIGGSYNEQFF
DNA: TGTGCCAGTAGTATAGGGGGCTCCTACAATGAGCAGTTCTTC

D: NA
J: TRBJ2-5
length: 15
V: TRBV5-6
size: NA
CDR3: CASSPLGQATETQYF
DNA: TGTGCCAGCAGCCCACTAGGACAAGCAACAGAGACCCAGTACTTC

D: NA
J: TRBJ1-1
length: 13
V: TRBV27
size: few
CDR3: CASGLTGNTEAFF
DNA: TGTGCCAGCGGGCTGACAGGGAACACTGAAGCTTTCTTT

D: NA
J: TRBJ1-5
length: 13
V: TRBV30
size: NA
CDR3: CAWSIRAEQPQHF
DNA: TGTGCCTGGAGTATAAGGGCGGAACAGCCCCAGCATTTT

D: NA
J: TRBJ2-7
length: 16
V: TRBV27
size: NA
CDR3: CASSGGPPRHSYEQYF
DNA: TGTGCCAGCAGTGGGGGGCCTCCGAGACATTCTTACGAGCAGTACTTC

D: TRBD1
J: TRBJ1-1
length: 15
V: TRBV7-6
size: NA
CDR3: CASSSEVGGPTEAFF
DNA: TGTGCCAGCAGCTCCGAGGTAGGGGGCCCTACTGAAGCTTTCTTT

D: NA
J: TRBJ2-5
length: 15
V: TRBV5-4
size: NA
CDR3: CASSAFSSSQETQYF
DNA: TGTGCCAGCAGCGCCTTTAGCAGTTCGCAAGAGACCCAGTACTTC

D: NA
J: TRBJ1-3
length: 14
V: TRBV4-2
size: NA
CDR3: CASSQAVSGNTIYF
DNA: TGTGCCAGCAGCCAAGCAGTGTCTGGAAACACCATATATTTT

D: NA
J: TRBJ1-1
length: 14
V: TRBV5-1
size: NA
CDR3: CASSLVAGNTEAFF
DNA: TGCGCCAGCAGCTTGGTAGCTGGGAACACTGAAGCTTTCTTT

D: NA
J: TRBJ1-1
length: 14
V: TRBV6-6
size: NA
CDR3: CASSALREGTEAFF
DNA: TGTGCCAGCAGCGCCCTCAGGGAGGGCACTGAAGCTTTCTTT

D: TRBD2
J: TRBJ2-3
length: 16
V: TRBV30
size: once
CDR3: CAWSGGRAQGTDTQYF
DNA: TGTGCCTGGAGCGGCGGGAGGGCCCAGGGCACAGATACGCAGTATTTT

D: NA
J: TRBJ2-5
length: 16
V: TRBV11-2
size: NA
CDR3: CASSPLNAGVGETQYF
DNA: TGTGCCAGCAGTCCCCTCAATGCTGGGGTCGGCGAGACCCAGTACTTC

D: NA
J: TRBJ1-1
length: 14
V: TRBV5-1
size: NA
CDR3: CASSLGEMNTEAFF
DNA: TGCGCCAGCAGCTTAGGGGAAATGAACACTGAAGCTTTCTTT

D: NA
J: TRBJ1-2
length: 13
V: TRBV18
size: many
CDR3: CASSGDREYGYTF
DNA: TGTGCCAGCTCAGGAGACAGAGAGTATGGCTACACCTTC

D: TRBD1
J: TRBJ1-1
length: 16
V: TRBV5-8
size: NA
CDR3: CASSIGQGALSTEAFF
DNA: TGTGCCAGCAGCATCGGACAGGGGGCATTAAGCACTGAAGCTTTCTTT

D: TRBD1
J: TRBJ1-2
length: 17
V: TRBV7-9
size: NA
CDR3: CASSLTVLEDRSYGYTF
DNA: TGTGCCAGCAGCTTAACGGTATTGGAGGACAGGAGCTATGGCTACACCTTC

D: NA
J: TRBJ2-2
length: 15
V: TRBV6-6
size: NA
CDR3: CASSHRTGITGELFF
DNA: TGTGCCAGCAGCCATCGGACTGGAATCACCGGGGAGCTGTTTTTT

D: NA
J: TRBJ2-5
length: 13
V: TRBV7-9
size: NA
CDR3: CASSFGGRETQYF
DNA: TGTGCCAGCAGCTTTGGCGGCAGGGAGACCCAGTACTTC

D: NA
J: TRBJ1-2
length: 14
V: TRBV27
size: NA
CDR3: CASSTNFGGLGYTF
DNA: TGTGCCAGCAGTACCAACTTCGGGGGGCTTGGCTACACCTTC

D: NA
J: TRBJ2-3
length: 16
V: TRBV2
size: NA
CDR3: CASSARGLGTTDTQYF
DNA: TGTGCCAGCAGTGCACGGGGGTTGGGGACCACAGATACGCAGTATTTT

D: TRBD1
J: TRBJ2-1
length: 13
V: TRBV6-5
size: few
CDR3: CASRRQGYNEQFF
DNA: TGTGCCAGCAGGCGACAGGGATACAATGAGCAGTTCTTC

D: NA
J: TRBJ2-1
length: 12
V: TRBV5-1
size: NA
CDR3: CASSLTTNEQFF
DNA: TGCGCCAGCAGCTTAACGACCAATGAGCAGTTCTTC

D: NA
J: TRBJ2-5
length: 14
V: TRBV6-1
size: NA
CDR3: CASTQRGWQETQYF
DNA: TGTGCCAGCACCCAAAGGGGGTGGCAAGAGACCCAGTACTTC

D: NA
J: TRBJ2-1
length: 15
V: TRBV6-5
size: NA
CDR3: CASHRTGGRNNEQFF
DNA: TGTGCCAGCCACCGTACTGGGGGCCGGAACAATGAGCAGTTCTTC